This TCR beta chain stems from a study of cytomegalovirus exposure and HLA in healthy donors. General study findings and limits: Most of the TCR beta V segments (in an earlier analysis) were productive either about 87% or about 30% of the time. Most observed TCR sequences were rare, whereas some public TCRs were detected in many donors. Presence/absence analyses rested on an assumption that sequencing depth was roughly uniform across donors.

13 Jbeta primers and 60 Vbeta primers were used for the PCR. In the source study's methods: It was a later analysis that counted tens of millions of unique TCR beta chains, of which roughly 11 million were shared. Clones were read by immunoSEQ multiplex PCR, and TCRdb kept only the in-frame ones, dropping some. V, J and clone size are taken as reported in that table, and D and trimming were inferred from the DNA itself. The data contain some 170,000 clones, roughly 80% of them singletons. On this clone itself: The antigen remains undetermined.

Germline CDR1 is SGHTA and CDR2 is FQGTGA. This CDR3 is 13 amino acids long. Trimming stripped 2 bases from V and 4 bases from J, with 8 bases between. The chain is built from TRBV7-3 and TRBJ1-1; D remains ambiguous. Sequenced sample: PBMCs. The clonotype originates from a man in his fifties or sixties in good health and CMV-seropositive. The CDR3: CASSLGPATEAFF. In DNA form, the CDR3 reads TGTGCCAGCAGCTTAGGGCCCGCCACTGAAGCTTTCTTT.